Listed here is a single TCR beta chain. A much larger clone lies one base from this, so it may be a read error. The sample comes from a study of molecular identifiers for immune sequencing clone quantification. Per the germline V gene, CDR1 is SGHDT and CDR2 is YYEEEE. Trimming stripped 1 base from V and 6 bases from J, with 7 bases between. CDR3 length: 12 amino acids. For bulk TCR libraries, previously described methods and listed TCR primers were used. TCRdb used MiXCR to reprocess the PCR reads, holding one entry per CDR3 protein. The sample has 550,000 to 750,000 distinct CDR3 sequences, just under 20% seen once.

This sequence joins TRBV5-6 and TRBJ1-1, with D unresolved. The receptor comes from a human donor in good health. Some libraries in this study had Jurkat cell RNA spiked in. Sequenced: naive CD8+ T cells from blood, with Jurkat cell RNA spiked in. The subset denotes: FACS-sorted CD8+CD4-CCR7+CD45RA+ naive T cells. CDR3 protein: CASSLQVAEAFF. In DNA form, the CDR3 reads TGTGCCAGCAGCTTGCAGGTCGCTGAAGCTTTCTTT.